This T cell receptor (beta chain) was obtained from a study of T cells in Graves' hyperthyroidism and ophthalmopathy. Diagnostic assessment was based on clinical symptoms, serum thyroxine and TRAb, thyroid ultrasound and orbital computed tomography. This CDR3 is 13 amino acids long. V was pared by 4 bases and J by 7 bases, with 10 bases between. Germline CDR1 MNHEY, CDR2 SVGAGI. As for this clonotype: The antigen remains unidentified.

Notes on the study in general: Blood also carried most thyroid clonotypes expanded above 0.001.

What was amplified from RNA transcripts were TCR beta CDR3 regions. First-round RT-PCR of the TCR CDR3 relied on the HTBI primer set. TCRdb reprocessed the multiplex PCR reads via MiXCR and lists one record per CDR3 protein. Of 500,000 to 750,000 distinct CDR3 sequences detected, 12% to 15% appear once; the ten largest clones hold less than 9%. The receptor's source is a woman under 30 with Graves' ophthalmopathy. Sequenced input: blood. The chain combines TRBV6-5 with TRBJ1-4; no reliable D call. The chain's CDR3 is CASSSGNLEKLFF. In DNA, the CDR3 is TGTGCCAGCAGTTCTGGGAATCTTGAAAAACTGTTTTTT.